A selection of T cell receptor beta chains follows, all from one sample in a study of T-cell reconstitution after alpha-beta-depleted transplantation in children. TCRdb re-derived calls from the PCR reads in MiXCR, one entry per CDR3 protein. The repertoire holds 500,000 to 600,000 distinct CDR3 sequences, with around a third as singletons. The material was PBMCs from the stem cell graft donor, obtained from the stem cell graft. These receptors all stem from a human donor who donated a stem cell graft to a child with aplastic anemia. The CDR3 runs from the conserved cysteine through the conserved F or W.

V	CDR3
TRBV5-1	CASSLEGHDYQPQHF
TRBV12-3/TRBV12-4	CASSSETWSGELFF
TRBV6-5	CASSYSRDSEKLFF
TRBV7-8	CASTQQRASTDTQYF
TRBV6-1	CASTGLSGANVLTF
TRBV5-6	CASRTDRAGGYTF
TRBV29-1	CSVGLQDRGRPYEQYF
TRBV5-4	CASGTPDSTQYF
TRBV5-8	CASSPDRSSPNTGELFF
TRBV7-2	CASSLDGGGRVEQYF
TRBV7-8	CASSLSGSGSRETQYF
TRBV28	CASSSDSGRPYNEQFF
TRBV6-2/TRBV6-3	CASSYFDSYNEQFF
TRBV6-5	CASSRRTTEQFF
TRBV5-4	CASSLPSALGEKLFF
TRBV14	CASSQETAPLTSSYNEQFF